Detailed here is one TCR beta chain. V was clipped by 3 bases and J by 4 bases, with 12 bases between them. The length of the CDR3 is 14 residues. Per germline, CDR1 SGHRS and CDR2 YFSETQ. These data belong to a study of sequential checkpoint blockade in melanoma. Assay: immunoSEQ multiplex PCR; the TCRdb copy retains only in-frame clones and omits some. The data hold under 20,000 clones, with approximately 60% observed a single time. Regarding treatment: randomized to nivolumab then ipilimumab (arm A) or the reverse (arm B). Sequencing used CD8+ T cells sorted from blood (inferred from file names), obtained from a patient given nivolumab and ipilimumab in sequence. The J gene is TRBJ2-3, the V gene TRBV5-1; weak D call: TRBD2 (6 bases). This clonotype was sampled from a human donor with melanoma. The CDR3 protein is CASSSGPGADTQYF. The CDR3 DNA sequence: TGCGCCAGCAGCTCAGGACCGGGAGCAGATACGCAGTATTTT.